The clone carrying this T cell receptor (beta chain) has a handful of counts. Its specificity is not known. This entry comes from a study of cytotoxic CD8 clonotypes in ibrutinib-treated CLL. Across the whole study: Response sampling occurred after a median about 12 months of treatment (range 6 to 36).

The study's findings and limits: Baseline values of clonality outstripped age-matched healthy donors and followed circulating CD8+ T-cell counts.

CDR3 length equals 17 residues. CDR1 and CDR2 from the germline V gene are SGHNT and YENEEA. J lost 6 bases, V lost 1 base, and 10 bases had no gene match. The protocol was immunoSEQ multiplex PCR, while the TCRdb copy is restricted to in-frame clones and leaves out a portion. The table shows more than 200,000 clones, with 70% occurring only once. The V call is TRBV11-3, the J call TRBJ1-5; 9 positions match TRBD1. This material consisted of PBMCs, taken after 24 months of ibrutinib treatment. The sequence came from a human donor with chronic lymphocytic leukemia. CDR3 in DNA: TGTGCCAGCAGCTTAGCCGAACGGGACAGGGCCGGTCAGCCCCAGCATTTT. Its protein product is CASSLAERDRAGQPQHF.